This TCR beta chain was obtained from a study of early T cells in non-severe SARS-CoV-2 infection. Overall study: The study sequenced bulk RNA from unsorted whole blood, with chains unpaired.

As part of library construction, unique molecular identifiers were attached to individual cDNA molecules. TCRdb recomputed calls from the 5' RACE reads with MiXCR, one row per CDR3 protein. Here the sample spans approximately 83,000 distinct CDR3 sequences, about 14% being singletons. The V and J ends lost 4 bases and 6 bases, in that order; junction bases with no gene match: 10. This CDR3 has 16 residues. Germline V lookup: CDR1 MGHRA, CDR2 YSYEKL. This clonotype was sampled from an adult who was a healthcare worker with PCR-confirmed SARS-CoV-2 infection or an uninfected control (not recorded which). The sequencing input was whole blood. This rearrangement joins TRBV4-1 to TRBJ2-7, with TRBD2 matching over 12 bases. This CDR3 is CASSLRTSGTSGEQYF. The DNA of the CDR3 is TGCGCCAGCAGCCTTCGGACTAGCGGGACCTCGGGCGAGCAGTACTTC.